One sample yielded the 25 T cell receptor beta chains listed below, sequenced in a study of blood T cell repertoires in COVID-19. The protocol was immunoSEQ multiplex PCR, while the TCRdb copy is restricted to in-frame clones and leaves out a portion. Of approximately 350,000 clones listed, more than 70% are singletons. The specimen sequenced was peripheral blood. The receptor source for this set is a man between 35 and 55 years old with acute or convalescent COVID-19.

V gene TRBV5-1 combines with J gene TRBJ1-2; weak D call: TRBD1 (5 bases). Trimming left V 5 bases short and J 6 bases short, with 14 bases between. The germline gives CDR1 SGHRS, CDR2 YFSETQ. The CDR3 runs 13 residues. The CDR3 loop reads CASRPGGADGYTF. The CDR3 DNA reads as TGCGCCAGCAGGCCCGGAGGGGCCGATGGCTACACCTTC.

CDR3 protein: CASSPAAGGYEQYF. The CDR3 DNA follows: TGTGCCAGCAGTCCCGCAGCGGGGGGCTACGAGCAGTACTTC. The gene calls are TRBV28 and TRBJ2-7; 9 bases fit TRBD2. Germline V gene data show CDR1 as MDHEN and CDR2 as SYDVKM. This CDR3 contains 14 residues. Unmatched junction bases numbered 5, after V lost 5 bases and J lost 3 bases.

The chain recombines TRBV5-1 with TRBJ2-2, with 11 bases identical to TRBD2. The CDR3 consists of 16 residues. Germline CDR1 is SGHRS and CDR2 is YFSETQ. Trimming took 4 bases from V and 2 from J; bases not matched to a gene: 4. The CDR3 DNA is TGCGCCAGCAGCCGCGGGACTAGCGGAAACACCGGGGAGCTGTTTTTT. It is translated as CASSRGTSGNTGELFF.

The chain joins TRBV4-2 to TRBJ1-1, with 7 bases that match TRBD1. The germline V gene encodes CDR1 LGHNA and CDR2 YNFKEQ. The length of the CDR3 is 15 residues. The J segment lost 0 bases and the V segment lost 2 bases, leaving 3 bases of the junction unmatched. The CDR3 sequence: CASSQLDRLNTEAFF. CDR3 sequence (DNA): TGTGCCAGCAGCCAACTGGACAGGTTGAACACTGAAGCTTTCTTT.

V usage is TRBV9 and J usage is TRBJ2-7; 9 bases fit TRBD1. The CDR3 is 14 residues long. Germline values: CDR1 SGDLS, CDR2 YYNGEE. V was pared by 4 bases and J by 3 bases, with 5 bases of the junction left unmatched. The chain's CDR3 is CASSYTDRGYEQYF. The CDR3 DNA is TGTGCCAGCAGCTATACGGACAGGGGCTACGAGCAGTACTTC.

The rearrangement uses TRBV19 and TRBJ2-4; D perhaps matches TRBD1 (7 bases). Germline CDR1 and CDR2: LNHDA and SQIVND (reference sequence). V shed 4 bases and J shed 4 bases, with 11 bases lying between them. This CDR3 comprises 14 residues. DNA for the CDR3: TGTGCCAGTAGTAGGGGGGACAGAAAAAACATTCAGTACTTC. As protein: CASSRGDRKNIQYF.

This chain connects TRBV25-1 to TRBJ2-1; 16 bases fit TRBD2. The CDR3 extends over 17 amino acids. The V gene's germline CDR1 is MGHDK and CDR2 SYGVNS. The V gene end was trimmed by 6 bases and the J gene end by 7 bases; junction bases not matched to a gene: 9. The CDR3 DNA reads TGTGCCAGCAGACCGGGACTAGCGGGAGGGCCCGGGAATGAGCAGTTCTTC. Its translation: CASRPGLAGGPGNEQFF.

This chain joins TRBV14 and TRBJ1-2; a weak D match, TRBD1 (6 bases). V was cut by 3 bases and J by 3 bases, with 8 bases left in between. The CDR3 loop spans 13 amino acids. In germline, CDR1 is SGHDN, CDR2 FVKESK. The CDR3 sequence: CASSQTGDYGYTF. CDR3 bases: TGTGCCAGCAGCCAGACAGGAGACTATGGCTACACCTTC.

The chain recombines TRBV5-1 with TRBJ1-1; D call uncertain. The V end lost 0 bases, the J end lost 0 bases, and 15 bases lay between the germline ends. Germline CDR1 reads SGHRS; CDR2 reads YFSETQ. CDR3 length equals 17 residues. CDR3 nucleotides: TGCGCCAGCAGCTTGGCCTTGGGCAGAATTATGAACACTGAAGCTTTCTTT. Translated, it gives CASSLALGRIMNTEAFF.

The V call is TRBV7-9, the J call TRBJ1-4; 10 bases match TRBD1. The V gene's germline CDR1 is SEHNR and CDR2 FQNEAQ (reference sequence). V gave up 5 bases and J gave up 5 bases; unmatched junction bases: 2. The CDR3 totals 14 residues. CDR3 nucleotide sequence: TGTGCCAGCAGCCAGGGACAGGGGAATGAAAAACTGTTTTTT. This sequence encodes CASSQGQGNEKLFF.

The chain links TRBV2 to TRBJ1-4, with D perhaps TRBD1 (6 bases). In germline, CDR1 is SNHLY, CDR2 FYNNEI. V was cut by 3 bases and J by 6 bases, with 14 bases left in between. This CDR3 is built from 15 residues. CDR3 in amino acids: CASSDFGRGDEKLFF. For the CDR3, the DNA is TGTGCCAGCAGTGATTTTGGCAGGGGAGATGAAAAACTGTTTTTT.

The rearrangement uses TRBV7-6 and TRBJ2-1; 14 nucleotides line up with TRBD2. CDR3 size: 17 residues. J was trimmed by 8 bases and V by 5 bases; bases with no gene match: 11. Germline values: CDR1 SGHVS, CDR2 FNYEAQ. The CDR3 DNA reads as TGTGCCAGCAGCATACCCAGACTAGCGGGAGGGCCAGATGAGCAGTTCTTC. Its translation: CASSIPRLAGGPDEQFF.

This chain uses TRBV27 with TRBJ1-6; D unresolved. The V gene lost 1 base and the J gene lost 13 bases, with 17 bases spanning the gap. Germline V gives CDR1 MNHEY, CDR2 SMNVEV (reference sequence). This CDR3 contains 15 residues. CDR3 protein: CASSLLPLPANPLHF. The DNA for the CDR3 is TGTGCCAGCAGTTTATTACCCCTCCCCGCGAATCCCCTCCACTTT.

This chain joins TRBV28 and TRBJ1-1; no definite D call. The CDR3 extends over 14 amino acids. Germline V gene data show CDR1 as MDHEN and CDR2 as SYDVKM. V lost 5 bases to trimming and J lost 5 bases, with 15 bases between them. As DNA, the CDR3 is TGTGCCAGCAGTGCCGGGTGGGTCGTAACTGAAGCTTTCTTT. Protein: CASSAGWVVTEAFF.

The chain has TRBV28 and TRBJ2-5, with 7 bases matching TRBD2. J gave up 4 bases and V 4 bases, and 9 bases lay outside the gene matches. The CDR3 has 15 amino acids. The germline CDR1 and CDR2 sequences are MDHEN and SYDVKM. The CDR3 DNA reads TGTGCCAGCAGTTGGGGGGGGATAAGATCAGAGACCCAGTACTTC. It specifies CASSWGGIRSETQYF.

The chain recombines TRBV24-1 with TRBJ1-1; 7 bases agree with TRBD1. The V gene's germline CDR1 is KGHDR and CDR2 SFDVKD. V was pared by 2 bases and J by 0 bases, with 5 bases of the junction left unmatched. The CDR3 has 16 amino acids. CDR3 DNA: TGTGCCACCAGTGATTCCCACAGGGGTTTGAACACTGAAGCTTTCTTT. It codes for CATSDSHRGLNTEAFF.

This chain links TRBV27 with TRBJ1-4, with a tentative D call TRBD1 (6 bases). The CDR3 totals 15 residues. With 3 bases removed from V and 6 bases from J, the gap between germline ends came to 14 bases. Germline V CDR1 and CDR2: MNHEY, SMNVEV (reference sequence). This CDR3 reads CASSFGGALDEKLFF. Here the CDR3 DNA reads TGTGCCAGCAGTTTCGGGGGGGCGCTGGATGAAAAACTGTTTTTT. The complete variable domain, with remaining parts taken from reference TRBV27 and TRBJ1-4, reads EAQVTQNPRYLITVTGKKLTVTCSQNMNHEYMSWYRQDPGLGLRQIYYSMNVEVTDKGDVPEGYKVSRKEKRNFPLILESPSPNQTSLYFCASSFGGALDEKLFFGSGTQLSVL.

The V call is TRBV6-1, the J call TRBJ2-5, with TRBD2 matching over 14 bases. Germline V gene data show CDR1 as MNHNS and CDR2 as SASEGT. CDR3 size: 16 residues. The V gene end was trimmed by 3 bases and the J gene end by 5 bases; junction bases not matched to a gene: 5. CDR3 sequence reads: CASSDGLAGGRETQYF. DNA of the CDR3: TGTGCCAGCAGTGATGGACTAGCGGGAGGTCGGGAGACCCAGTACTTC.

V and J are TRBV7-2 and TRBJ1-4; D is perhaps TRBD1 (5 bases). CDR3 length equals 16 residues. Trimming pared 1 base from V and 7 bases from J, leaving 16 bases between. Germline V lookup: CDR1 SGHTA, CDR2 FQGNSA. CDR3 region: CASSLVGTPDVEKLFF. CDR3 DNA sequence: TGTGCCAGCAGCTTAGTTGGGACTCCGGATGTTGAAAAACTGTTTTTT.

This clone was observed a single time. The chain combines TRBV11-3 with TRBJ2-3, with D uncertain. V lost 5 bases, J lost 3 bases, and 12 bases lay in between. CDR1 SGHNT and CDR2 YENEEA come from the germline V gene. The CDR3 runs to 14 residues. The CDR3 nucleotides read TGTGCCAGCAGCCCCCGCGGTGGTACAGATACGCAGTATTTT. Protein product: CASSPRGGTDTQYF.

The chain is built from TRBV28 and TRBJ2-3; 8 positions agree with TRBD2. The length of the CDR3 is 15 residues. The germline gives CDR1 MDHEN, CDR2 SYDVKM. Germline trimming cut 6 bases from V and 1 base from J; bases unmatched to any gene: 6. CDR3 amino acids: CASRLRGVGTDTQYF. The CDR3 bases are TGTGCCAGCAGGCTGCGGGGGGTGGGCACAGATACGCAGTATTTT.

The chain is built from TRBV5-1 and TRBJ1-5, with TRBD1 matching 9 bases. The CDR3 loop spans 15 amino acids. Germline loops: CDR1 SGHRS, CDR2 YFSETQ. Trimming cost V 4 bases and J 6 bases; bases outside gene matches: 8. CDR3 protein: CASSPGTGSFQPQHF. The CDR3 region has the DNA TGCGCCAGCAGCCCCGGGACAGGGAGTTTTCAGCCCCAGCATTTT.

This chain connects TRBV5-6 to TRBJ2-7; D gene uncertain. The germline V gene encodes CDR1 SGHDT and CDR2 YYEEEE. Trimming shortened V by 2 bases and J by 0 bases, and 3 bases separated the two germline ends. This CDR3 comprises 12 residues. CDR3 protein: CASSFNSYEQYF. The CDR3, as DNA: TGTGCCAGCAGCTTTAACTCCTACGAGCAGTACTTC.

The chain joins TRBV29-1 to TRBJ1-1; TRBD1 matches 8 bases. V gave up 7 bases and J gave up 4 bases; unmatched junction bases: 5. Germline-derived CDR1 and CDR2 are SQVTM and ANQGSEA. The CDR3 sequence is 12 residues long. CDR3 loop: CSATGGATEAFF. The CDR3 nucleotides are TGCAGCGCCACAGGGGGAGCCACTGAAGCTTTCTTT.

This clone was seen just once. V and J are TRBV7-2 and TRBJ2-5; the match to TRBD2 covers 10 bases. V dropped 5 bases and J dropped 4; count of bases not matched to a gene: 7. CDR3 length: 15 amino acids. From germline, CDR1 is SGHTA and CDR2 FQGNSA. The CDR3 loop is CASSISSGGRETQYF. Written as DNA, the CDR3 is TGTGCCAGCAGCATCTCTAGCGGGGGACGAGAGACCCAGTACTTC.